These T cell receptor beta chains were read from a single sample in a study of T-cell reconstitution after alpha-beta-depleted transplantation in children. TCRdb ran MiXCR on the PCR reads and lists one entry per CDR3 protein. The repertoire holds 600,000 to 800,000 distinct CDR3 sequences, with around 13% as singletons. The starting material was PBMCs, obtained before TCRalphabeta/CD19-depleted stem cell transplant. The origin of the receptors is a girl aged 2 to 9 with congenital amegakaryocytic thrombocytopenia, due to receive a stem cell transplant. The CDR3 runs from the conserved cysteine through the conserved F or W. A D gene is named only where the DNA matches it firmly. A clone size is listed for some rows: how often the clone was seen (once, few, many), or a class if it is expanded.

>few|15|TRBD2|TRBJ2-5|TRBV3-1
TGTGCCAGCAGCCAGGGACTAGCGGCGAGGGAGACCCAGTACTTC
CASSQGLAARETQYF
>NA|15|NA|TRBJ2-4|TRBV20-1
TGCAGTGCCCCAGGGGTTAGCGGGCCGAAAAACATTCAGTACTTC
CSAPGVSGPKNIQYF
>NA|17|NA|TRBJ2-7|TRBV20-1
TGCTGTGCTAGTCTCGGACCCCTTCTTTTTTTAGGCTACGAGCAGTACTTC
CCASLGPLLFLGYEQYF
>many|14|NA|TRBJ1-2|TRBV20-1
TGCAGTGCTAGAGGGGGGCCTTCTAACTATGGCTACACCTTC
CSARGGPSNYGYTF
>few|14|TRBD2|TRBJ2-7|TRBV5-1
TGCGCCAGCAGGCCCGGGACTAGTATCGACGAGCAGTACTTC
CASRPGTSIDEQYF
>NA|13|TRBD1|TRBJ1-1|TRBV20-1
TGCAGTGCCGCAGGGGGTATGAACACTGAAGCTTTCTTT
CSAAGGMNTEAFF
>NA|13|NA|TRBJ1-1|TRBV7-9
TGTGCCAGCAGGGGGGCGCGGGTTACTGAAGCTTTCTTT
CASRGARVTEAFF
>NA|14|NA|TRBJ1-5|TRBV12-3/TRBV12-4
TGTGCCAGCAGCCGAAGACAGTCTTATCAGCCCCAGCATTTT
CASSRRQSYQPQHF
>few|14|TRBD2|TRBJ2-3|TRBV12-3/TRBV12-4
TGTGCCAGCAGCAGGACTAGCCACACAGATACGCAGTATTTT
CASSRTSHTDTQYF
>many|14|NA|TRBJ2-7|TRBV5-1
TGCGCCAGCAGCCCCCGGGACGGATACTACGAGCAGTACTTC
CASSPRDGYYEQYF
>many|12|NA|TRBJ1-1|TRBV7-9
TGTGCCAGCAGCTGGACGGACACTGAAGCTTTCTTT
CASSWTDTEAFF
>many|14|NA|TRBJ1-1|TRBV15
TGTGCCACCAGCTACCGGACGGAGAACACTGAAGCTTTCTTT
CATSYRTENTEAFF
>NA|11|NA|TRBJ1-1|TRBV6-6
TGTGCCAGCAGTTACGGGCGTGAAGCTTTCTTT
CASSYGREAFF
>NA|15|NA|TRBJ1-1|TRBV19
TGTGCCAGTAGGAAGGGGGTGAATCGGAACACTGAAGCTTTCTTT
CASRKGVNRNTEAFF
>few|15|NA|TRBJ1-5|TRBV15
TGTGCCACCAGCCCTAGAGAGGATTTCGATCAGCCCCAGCATTTT
CATSPREDFDQPQHF
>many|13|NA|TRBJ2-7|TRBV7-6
TGTGCCAGCAGCTTGCGGGACCACGGCGAGCAGTACTTC
CASSLRDHGEQYF
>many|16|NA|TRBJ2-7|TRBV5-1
TGCGCCAGCAGCTTGGATCCGGAAATGGCGAGCTACGAGCAGTACTTC
CASSLDPEMASYEQYF
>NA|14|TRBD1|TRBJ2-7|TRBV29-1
TGCAGCGTGGCCGGGACAGGGGCCTCCTACGAGCAGTACTTC
CSVAGTGASYEQYF
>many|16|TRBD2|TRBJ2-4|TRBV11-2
TGTGCCAGCAGCTCCCTCCCCTTAGCGGGGCAAAACATTCAGTACTTC
CASSSLPLAGQNIQYF
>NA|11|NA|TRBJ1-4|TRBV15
TGTGCCACCCTACAAGGTGAAAAACTGTTTTTT
CATLQGEKLFF
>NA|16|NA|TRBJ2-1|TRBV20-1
TGCAGTGCCGATGATCTTGACCGGAGGTACATTGATGAGCAGTTCTTC
CSADDLDRRYIDEQFF
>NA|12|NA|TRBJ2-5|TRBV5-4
TGTGCCAGCAGCTGGGGGCTAGAGACCCAGTACTTC
CASSWGLETQYF
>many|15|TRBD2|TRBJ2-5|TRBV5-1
TGCGCCAGCAGCTTCCCTAGCGGGAGTCAAGAGACCCAGTACTTC
CASSFPSGSQETQYF
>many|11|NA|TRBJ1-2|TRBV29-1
TGCAGCGGCGGACAGACCTATGGCTACACCTTC
CSGGQTYGYTF
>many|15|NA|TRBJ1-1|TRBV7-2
TGTGCCAGCAGCCGTCCCCGGGGGCAAGGCACTGAAGCTTTCTTT
CASSRPRGQGTEAFF
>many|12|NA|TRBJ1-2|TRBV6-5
TGTGCCAGCAGTATCCGGGGCGGTGGGTACACCTTC
CASSIRGGGYTF
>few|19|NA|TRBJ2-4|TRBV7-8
TGTGCCAGCAGCTCCAGAGAGATGGGGGCCGAACTAGCCAAAAACATTCAGTACTTC
CASSSREMGAELAKNIQYF
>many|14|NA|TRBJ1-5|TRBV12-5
TGTGCTAGTGGGGACCGGGACAGCAATCAGCCCCAGCATTTT
CASGDRDSNQPQHF
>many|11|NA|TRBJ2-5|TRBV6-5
TGTGCCAGCAGTTACGAGCGGTCCCAGTACTTC
CASSYERSQYF
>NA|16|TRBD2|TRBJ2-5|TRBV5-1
TGCGCCAGCAGCTTGGAACTAGCGGGGCCTGGAGAGACCCAGTACTTC
CASSLELAGPGETQYF
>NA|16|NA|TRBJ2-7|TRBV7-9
TGTGCCAGCAGCTTGGCTAACCTAGGGCTTCCCTACGAGCAGTACTTC
CASSLANLGLPYEQYF
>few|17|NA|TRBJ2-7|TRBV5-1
TGCGCCAGCAGCTTGGCCATCTCGGCGGGGACCTCCTACGAGCAGTACTTC
CASSLAISAGTSYEQYF
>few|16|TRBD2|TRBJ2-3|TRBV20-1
TGCAGTGCTAGGTGGAAAGCGGGAGGTAGCACAGATACGCAGTATTTT
CSARWKAGGSTDTQYF
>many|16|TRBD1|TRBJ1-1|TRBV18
TGTGCCAGCTCACGGGAGCAACAGGGGGCGAACACTGAAGCTTTCTTT
CASSREQQGANTEAFF
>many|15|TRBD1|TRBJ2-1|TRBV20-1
TGCAGTGCTAGGGTTCCAGGGGGCGCCTACAATGAGCAGTTCTTC
CSARVPGGAYNEQFF
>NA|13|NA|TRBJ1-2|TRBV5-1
TGCGCCAGCAGCCTGCGCGGGGGCGGTGGCTACACCTTC
CASSLRGGGGYTF
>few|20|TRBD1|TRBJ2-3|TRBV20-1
TGCAGTGCTAGAGATCGCAGAGGGGGCGAGGCGGGTCCCAACACAGATACGCAGTATTTT
CSARDRRGGEAGPNTDTQYF
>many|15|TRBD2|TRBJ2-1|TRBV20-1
TGCAGTGCTAGGGAACTAGCGGGAGAGGACAATGAGCAGTTCTTC
CSARELAGEDNEQFF
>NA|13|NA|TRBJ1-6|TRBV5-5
TGTGCCAGCAGCGTTTCTGGGGATTCACCCCTCCACTTT
CASSVSGDSPLHF
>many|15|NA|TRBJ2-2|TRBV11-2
TGTGCCAGCAGCCGAACAGGGCAACGATCCGGGGAGCTGTTTTTT
CASSRTGQRSGELFF
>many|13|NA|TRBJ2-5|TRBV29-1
TGCAGCGTTGAATGGGGAGCTCAAGAGACCCAGTACTTC
CSVEWGAQETQYF
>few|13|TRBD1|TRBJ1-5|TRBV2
TGTGCCAGCAGTGCTGACAGGGCCCAGCCCCAGCATTTT
CASSADRAQPQHF
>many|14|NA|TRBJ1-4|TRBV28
TGTGCCAGCAGTTCCCCACCGGCCCCTGAAAAACTGTTTTTT
CASSSPPAPEKLFF
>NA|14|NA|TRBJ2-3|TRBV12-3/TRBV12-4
TGTGCCAGCTCGACGGGAGCAAACACAGATACGCAGTATTTT
CASSTGANTDTQYF
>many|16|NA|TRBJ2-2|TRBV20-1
TGCAGTGCTAGAGGCACGGGGGCGCGTCACACCGGGGAGCTGTTTTTT
CSARGTGARHTGELFF
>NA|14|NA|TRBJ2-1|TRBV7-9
TGTGCCAGCAGCTGGTACAGTACCTACAATGAGCAGTTCTTC
CASSWYSTYNEQFF
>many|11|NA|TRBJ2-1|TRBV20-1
TGCAGTTCCGATTCGGGCCATGAGCAGTTCTTC
CSSDSGHEQFF
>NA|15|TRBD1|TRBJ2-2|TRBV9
TGTGCCAGCAGCCCTTTGACAGGGGTGACCGGGGAGCTGTTTTTT
CASSPLTGVTGELFF